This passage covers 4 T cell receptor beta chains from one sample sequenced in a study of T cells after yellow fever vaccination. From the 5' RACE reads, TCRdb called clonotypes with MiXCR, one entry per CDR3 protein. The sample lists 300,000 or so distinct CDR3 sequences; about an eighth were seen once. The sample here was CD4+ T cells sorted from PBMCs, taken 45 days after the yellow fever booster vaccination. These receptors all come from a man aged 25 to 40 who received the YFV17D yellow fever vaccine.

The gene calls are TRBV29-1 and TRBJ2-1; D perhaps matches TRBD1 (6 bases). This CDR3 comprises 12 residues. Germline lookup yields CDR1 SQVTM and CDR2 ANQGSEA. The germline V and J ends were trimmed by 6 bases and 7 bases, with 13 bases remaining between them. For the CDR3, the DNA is TGCAGCGTCTCCGGGACACATAATGAGCAGTTCTTC. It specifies CSVSGTHNEQFF.

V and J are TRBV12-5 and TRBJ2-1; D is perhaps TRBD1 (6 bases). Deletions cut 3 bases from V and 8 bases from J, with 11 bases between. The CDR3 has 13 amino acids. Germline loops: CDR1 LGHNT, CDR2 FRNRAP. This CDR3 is CASGFYRADEQFF. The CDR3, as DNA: TGTGCTAGTGGTTTTTACAGGGCCGATGAGCAGTTCTTC.

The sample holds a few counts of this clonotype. Here the CDR3 DNA reads TGCGCCAGCAGCCAAGAGGGGTTCGGGCCCCAGTTCTTC. This codes for CASSQEGFGPQFF. This chain joins TRBV4-3 and TRBJ2-1; unclear D gene. Trimming took off 0 bases at V and 13 bases at J, with 13 bases between the two ends. CDR1 and CDR2 from the germline V gene are LGHNA and YSLEER. This CDR3 has 13 amino acids.

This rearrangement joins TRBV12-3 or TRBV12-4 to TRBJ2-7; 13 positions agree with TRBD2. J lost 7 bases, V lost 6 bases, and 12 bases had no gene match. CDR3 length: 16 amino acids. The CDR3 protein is CASSFSGTSGAMEQYF. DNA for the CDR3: TGTGCCAGCAGCTTCAGCGGGACTAGCGGGGCAATGGAGCAGTACTTC.